The 19 T cell receptor beta chains presented below share a single source sample, sequenced in a study of T cell responses to AZD1222 COVID-19 vaccine. Clones were read by immunoSEQ multiplex PCR, and TCRdb kept only the in-frame ones, dropping some. The sample shows about 130,000 clones, about 90% of them seen only once. Source: peripheral blood, taken on day 0 of AZD1222 vaccination. The receptors originated from an adult in good health.

V usage is TRBV19 and J usage is TRBJ2-5, with D possibly matching TRBD2 (11 bases). The ends were cut back, 5 bases at V and 12 bases at J, with 25 bases in the middle. The CDR3 is made up of 15 amino acids. CDR1 is LNHDA, CDR2 SQIVND, per germline (reference sequence). CDR3 loop: CASSPGTGASGRKYF. CDR3 sequence (DNA): TGTGCCAGTAGTCCGGGGACAGGGGCTAGCGGGAGGAAGTACTTC.

This sequence joins TRBV6-5 and TRBJ1-3; D not certain. CDR1 and CDR2 from the germline V gene are MNHEY and SVGAGI. The CDR3 loop spans 15 amino acids. Trimming stripped 6 bases from V and 8 bases from J, with 20 bases between. The CDR3 DNA reads TGTGCCAGCAGACCAGGATATCCCCCTCGGGACACCATATATTTT. It encodes CASRPGYPPRDTIYF.

The genes are TRBV5-6 and TRBJ2-3; no clear D. Germline V gene lookup returns CDR1 SGHDT and CDR2 YYEEEE. This CDR3 region has 19 residues. The V gene lost 3 bases and the J gene lost 0 bases, with 23 bases spanning the gap. In nucleotides, the CDR3 is TGTGCCAGCAGCTCCAATCGTGGGCTTATAACCCCTAGCACAGATACGCAGTATTTT. The encoded protein is CASSSNRGLITPSTDTQYF.

V and J are TRBV30 and TRBJ2-5; the D gene could be TRBD1 or TRBD2 (5 bases each). Per germline, CDR1 GTSNPN and CDR2 SVGIG (reference sequence). There are 12 residues in the CDR3. Trimming removed 4 bases from V and 4 bases from J, with 10 bases in between. In DNA form, the CDR3 reads TGTGCCTGGACGGGGCTCGCAGAGACCCAGTACTTC. Translating gives CAWTGLAETQYF.

This clone was picked up a small number of times. The chain carries TRBV7-9 and TRBJ1-1, with D unclear. The V end lost 5 bases, the J end lost 4 bases, and 14 bases lay between the germline ends. This CDR3 region has 14 residues. CDR1 SEHNR and CDR2 FQNEAQ come from the germline V gene (reference sequence). For the CDR3, the DNA is TGTGCCAGCAGCCGAACGATTGAAGGCACTGAAGCTTTCTTT. Protein product: CASSRTIEGTEAFF.

The V gene is TRBV3-1 (or the pseudogene TRBV3-2), the J gene TRBJ2-1, with D possibly matching TRBD1 (5 bases). The V and J ends lost 0 bases and 8 bases respectively, with 11 bases between them. CDR1 is LGHDT and CDR2 is YNNKEL in the germline V gene (reference sequence). This CDR3 region has 14 residues. CDR3 nucleotide sequence: TGTGCCAGCAGCCAAGAAGGGCCCAGGGATGAGCAGTTCTTC. It yields the protein CASSQEGPRDEQFF.

The chain has TRBV27 and TRBJ2-1; D gene uncertain. The V gene lost 4 bases and the J gene lost 3 bases, with 13 bases spanning the gap. Germline V CDR1 and CDR2: MNHEY, SMNVEV (reference sequence). The length of the CDR3 is 15 residues. The CDR3 nucleotides are TGTGCCAGCAGTTATCGGGCAGAACTCTACAATGAGCAGTTCTTC. Residues: CASSYRAELYNEQFF.

The V call is TRBV3-1 (or the pseudogene TRBV3-2), the J call TRBJ2-3, with unresolved D. The CDR3 is 14 residues long. Germline CDR1 is LGHDT and CDR2 is YNNKEL (reference sequence). V was cut by 4 bases and J by 1 base, with 9 bases left in between. CDR3 bases: TGTGCCAGCAGCCGAATGCAAGGCACAGATACGCAGTATTTT. The encoded protein is CASSRMQGTDTQYF.

The chain uses TRBV6-5 and TRBJ2-4; D gene uncertain. V lost 0 bases, J lost 3 bases, and 6 bases lay in between. Germline V gene lookup returns CDR1 MNHEY and CDR2 SVGAGI. The CDR3 covers 14 residues. The CDR3 is CASSYSYSKNIQYF. The CDR3 nucleotides are TGTGCCAGCAGTTACTCGTACAGCAAAAACATTCAGTACTTC.

The chain carries TRBV21-1 and TRBJ1-4. TRBV21-1 is a pseudogene segment. This CDR3 has 13 residues. The CDR3 is CASSKGLEEKLFF. In DNA form, the CDR3 reads TGTGCCAGCAGCAAAGGACTAGAGGAAAAACTGTTTTTT.

The chain carries TRBV5-5 and TRBJ2-7; 7 positions match TRBD2. From germline, CDR1 is SGHKS and CDR2 YYEKEE (reference sequence). The CDR3 has 18 amino acids. V lost 3 bases to trimming and J lost 1 base; unmatched junction nucleotides: 16. CDR3 in amino acids: CASSWDYRAADLSYEQYF. The CDR3 DNA is TGTGCCAGCAGCTGGGACTACCGGGCCGCTGATTTATCCTACGAGCAGTACTTC.

This chain uses TRBV3-1 (or the pseudogene TRBV3-2) with TRBJ2-2; maybe TRBD1 (6 bases). The CDR3 is 18 amino acids. Germline CDR1 is LGHDT and CDR2 is YNNKEL (reference sequence). Deletions cut 4 bases from V and 5 bases from J, with 23 bases between. CDR3 nucleotide sequence: TGTGCCAGCAGCCCGACAGGCGGCCCTTACCCGCAAACCGGGGAGCTGTTTTTT. It specifies CASSPTGGPYPQTGELFF.

This clone was seen only a few times. The CDR3 region has the DNA TGTGCCAGCAGCCCGGGACAGTCCTACAATGAGCAGTTCTTC. Its protein is CASSPGQSYNEQFF. V gene TRBV7-2 combines with J gene TRBJ2-1, with TRBD1 matching over 7 bases. The CDR3 length is 14 residues. J lost 1 base, V lost 5 bases, and 2 bases had no gene match. Per germline, CDR1 SGHTA and CDR2 FQGNSA.

DNA for the CDR3: TGTGCCAGCAGCCCCCGGACAGGGACAAACACTGAAGCTTTCTTT. Translation gives CASSPRTGTNTEAFF. The chain uses TRBV6-5 and TRBJ1-1, with 8 bases aligning to TRBD1. Germline CDR1 is MNHEY and CDR2 is SVGAGI. The CDR3 has 15 amino acids. Germline trimming cut 6 bases from V and 2 bases from J; bases unmatched to any gene: 8.

The chain links TRBV27 to TRBJ2-7, with D possibly matching TRBD1 (6 bases). Trimming took off 4 bases at V and 0 bases at J, with 16 bases between the two ends. Germline V lookup: CDR1 MNHEY, CDR2 SMNVEV (reference sequence). The CDR3 sequence is 16 residues long. The CDR3 DNA follows: TGTGCCAGCAGTTCCTCCGTTGACAGGTTCTCCTACGAGCAGTACTTC. Its protein product is CASSSSVDRFSYEQYF.

The gene calls are TRBV6-5 and TRBJ2-7, with D unresolved. The CDR3 is 11 amino acids. Germline V gene sequence: CDR1 MNHEY, CDR2 SVGAGI. V lost 0 bases, J lost 8 bases, and 5 bases lay in between. The CDR3 nucleotides read TGTGCCAGCAGTTACTCGGATCAGCAGTACTTC. It yields the protein CASSYSDQQYF.

The chain recombines TRBV11-3 with TRBJ1-1, with D hard to call. The length of the CDR3 is 13 residues. Between the trimmed V and J ends, which lost 5 bases and 5 bases, there was a span of 12 bases. CDR1 is SGHNT, CDR2 YENEEA, per germline. As DNA, the CDR3 is TGTGCCAGCAGCCGCGCGTTGGGTACTGAAGCTTTCTTT. Its protein is CASSRALGTEAFF.

This rearrangement joins TRBV11-2 to TRBJ2-7, with TRBD2 identical over 11 bases. This CDR3 region has 16 residues. Germline CDR1 SGHAT, CDR2 FQNNGV. J lost 4 bases, V lost 6 bases, and 11 bases had no gene match. The CDR3 region is CASRPYLAGGGYEQYF. For the CDR3, the DNA is TGTGCCAGCAGGCCATACCTAGCGGGAGGAGGTTACGAGCAGTACTTC.

The chain recombines TRBV28 with TRBJ1-4; 9 bases match TRBD1. V was clipped by 5 bases and J by 5 bases; unmatched bases: 6. In germline, CDR1 is MDHEN, CDR2 SYDVKM. The length of the CDR3 is 15 residues. This chain's CDR3 is CASSTWTGVNEKLFF. The DNA for the CDR3 is TGTGCCAGCAGTACCTGGACAGGGGTAAATGAAAAACTGTTTTTT.